Detailed here is one T cell receptor beta chain. Measured with immunoSEQ multiplex PCR; TCRdb has only the in-frame clones, and not every one. The sample contains about 170,000 clones, roughly 85% of which appear only once. Participants, 18 to 89 years old, spanned under 30 US areas. These data come from a study of blood T cell repertoires in COVID-19. Germline CDR1 and CDR2: SNHLY and FYNNEI. Trimming took 3 bases from V and 7 from J; bases not matched to a gene: 3. The CDR3 loop spans 14 amino acids. Sequenced: PBMCs or T cells enriched from blood (not recorded which). V usage is TRBV2 and J usage is TRBJ1-5, with 10 bases identical to TRBD1. The source of this sequence is a woman in her 70s in a cohort exposed to, infected with or recovered from COVID-19 (not recorded which). The CDR3 bases are TGTGCCAGCAGTGAGGGACAGGGGACGCAGCCCCAGCATTTT. This codes for CASSEGQGTQPQHF.